This T cell receptor (beta chain) is drawn from a study of cytomegalovirus exposure and HLA in healthy donors. The CDR3 totals 15 residues. The V gene lost 1 base and the J gene lost 8 bases, with 17 bases spanning the gap. The germline gives CDR1 LNHDA, CDR2 SQIVND (reference sequence). The PCR employed 60 Vbeta primers together with 13 Jbeta primers. Data came from immunoSEQ multiplex PCR; TCRdb stores just in-frame clones and leaves some out. Its table lists approximately 140,000 clones. The sequence was collected from a woman younger than 30 in good health and CMV-seronegative. The rearrangement uses TRBV19 and TRBJ1-1; tentative D call: TRBD1 (5 bases). The material sequenced was PBMCs. CDR3 sequence: CASSIVGTGGGEAFF. CDR3 bases: TGTGCCAGTAGTATAGTCGGTACGGGGGGTGGCGAAGCTTTCTTT.